A selection of T cell receptor beta chains follows, all from one sample in a study of blood T cell repertoires in COVID-19. Method: immunoSEQ multiplex PCR; TCRdb's copy keeps in-frame clones and lacks some. The data contain under 250,000 clones, about 87% of them singletons. The sequencing sample was made of PBMCs or T cells enriched from blood (not recorded which). All receptors come from a woman aged 25 to 39 with acute COVID-19. The CDR3 runs from the conserved cysteine through the conserved F or W. The order of the fields is V gene, clone size, D gene, J gene, CDR3 protein, CDR3 DNA. A D gene is named only where the DNA matches it firmly. Clone size is not always given. Where it is, it says once, few, many or a class for expanded clones.

V gene: TRBV7-2
clone size: few
D gene: TRBD2
J gene: TRBJ2-7
CDR3 protein: CASSPLGLAGRDEQYF
CDR3 DNA: TGTGCCAGCAGCCCCCTTGGGCTAGCGGGGCGCGACGAGCAGTACTTC

V gene: TRBV7-9
clone size: once
D gene: TRBD1
J gene: TRBJ2-7
CDR3 protein: CASSLALGQPGSKYF
CDR3 DNA: TGTGCCAGCAGCTTAGCGTTGGGACAGCCGGGTAGTAAGTACTTC

V gene: TRBV7-9
clone size: few
D gene: .
J gene: TRBJ2-7
CDR3 protein: CASSLQGSRYEQYF
CDR3 DNA: TGTGCCAGCAGCTTACAGGGCTCCAGATACGAGCAGTACTTC

V gene: TRBV9
clone size: .
D gene: TRBD1
J gene: TRBJ2-5
CDR3 protein: CASSQHRGMKETQYF
CDR3 DNA: TGTGCCAGCAGCCAGCACAGGGGGATGAAAGAGACCCAGTACTTC

V gene: TRBV20-1
clone size: .
D gene: TRBD1
J gene: TRBJ1-5
CDR3 protein: CSASPGTGGQPQHF
CDR3 DNA: TGCAGTGCTAGTCCTGGGACAGGGGGACAGCCCCAGCATTTT

V gene: TRBV5-6
clone size: .
D gene: .
J gene: TRBJ1-1
CDR3 protein: CASSLSGVNTEAFF
CDR3 DNA: TGTGCCAGCAGCTTGAGCGGGGTGAACACTGAAGCTTTCTTT

V gene: TRBV5-6
clone size: once
D gene: TRBD2
J gene: TRBJ2-7
CDR3 protein: CASSPLGRLAGSNYEQYF
CDR3 DNA: TGTGCCAGCAGCCCGCTGGGCCGACTAGCGGGATCTAACTACGAGCAGTACTTC

V gene: TRBV19
clone size: .
D gene: .
J gene: TRBJ2-7
CDR3 protein: CASSTAGVSYEQYF
CDR3 DNA: TGTGCCAGTAGTACCGCAGGGGTCTCCTACGAGCAGTACTTC

V gene: TRBV10-3
clone size: .
D gene: TRBD1
J gene: TRBJ1-1
CDR3 protein: CAIRLLGGGETEAFF
CDR3 DNA: TGTGCCATCAGGCTATTAGGAGGGGGCGAGACTGAAGCTTTCTTT

V gene: TRBV18
clone size: .
D gene: .
J gene: TRBJ1-1
CDR3 protein: CASSPPQGQLAEAFF
CDR3 DNA: TGTGCCAGCTCACCACCGCAGGGACAATTGGCTGAAGCTTTCTTT

V gene: TRBV7-9
clone size: .
D gene: .
J gene: TRBJ1-1
CDR3 protein: CASSTSTRQTINPEAFF
CDR3 DNA: TGTGCCAGCAGCACCAGCACGCGACAGACGATCAATCCTGAAGCTTTCTTT

V gene: TRBV15
clone size: .
D gene: .
J gene: TRBJ2-7
CDR3 protein: CATSRDGTGINEQYF
CDR3 DNA: TGTGCCACCAGCAGAGATGGTACAGGGATCAACGAGCAGTACTTC

V gene: TRBV18
clone size: .
D gene: .
J gene: TRBJ2-3
CDR3 protein: CASSPGDTQYF
CDR3 DNA: TGTGCCAGCTCACCCGGAGATACGCAGTATTTT

V gene: TRBV11-2
clone size: once
D gene: TRBD2
J gene: TRBJ2-1
CDR3 protein: CASSLGLATYNEQFF
CDR3 DNA: TGTGCCAGCAGCTTAGGACTAGCGACCTACAATGAGCAGTTCTTC

V gene: TRBV9
clone size: .
D gene: TRBD1
J gene: TRBJ1-1
CDR3 protein: CASSVGTGGGTEAFF
CDR3 DNA: TGTGCCAGCAGCGTAGGGACAGGGGGCGGAACTGAAGCTTTCTTT

V gene: TRBV11-2
clone size: .
D gene: TRBD1
J gene: TRBJ2-7
CDR3 protein: CASSNPGQGYYEQYF
CDR3 DNA: TGTGCCAGCAGCAATCCGGGACAGGGGTACTACGAGCAGTACTTC

V gene: TRBV6-1
clone size: .
D gene: TRBD1
J gene: TRBJ1-2
CDR3 protein: CASSESTGGAGYTF
CDR3 DNA: TGTGCCAGCAGTGAAAGTACAGGGGGGGCTGGCTACACCTTC

V gene: TRBV7-2
clone size: .
D gene: TRBD1
J gene: TRBJ1-1
CDR3 protein: CASSYNRGDTEAFF
CDR3 DNA: TGTGCCAGCAGCTATAACAGGGGTGACACTGAAGCTTTCTTT

V gene: TRBV20-1
clone size: .
D gene: TRBD2
J gene: TRBJ2-5
CDR3 protein: CSASPSGAETQYF
CDR3 DNA: TGCAGTGCTAGTCCTAGCGGGGCCGAGACCCAGTACTTC

V gene: TRBV7-6
clone size: .
D gene: .
J gene: TRBJ2-7
CDR3 protein: CASSLNQGYEQYF
CDR3 DNA: TGTGCCAGCAGCTTAAATCAGGGCTACGAGCAGTACTTC

V gene: TRBV7-9
clone size: once
D gene: TRBD1
J gene: TRBJ2-7
CDR3 protein: CASSSHGTGLYYEQYF
CDR3 DNA: TGTGCCAGCAGCTCTCACGGGACAGGCTTATACTACGAGCAGTACTTC

V gene: TRBV4-2
clone size: .
D gene: .
J gene: TRBJ2-7
CDR3 protein: CASSQESGGPTYEQYF
CDR3 DNA: TGTGCCAGCAGCCAAGAGTCAGGAGGCCCCACGTACGAGCAGTACTTC

V gene: TRBV18
clone size: .
D gene: TRBD1
J gene: TRBJ2-3
CDR3 protein: CASSPSGTGVGYTQYF
CDR3 DNA: TGTGCCAGCTCACCCTCCGGGACAGGTGTCGGGTATACGCAGTATTTT

V gene: TRBV28
clone size: .
D gene: TRBD1
J gene: TRBJ2-7
CDR3 protein: CASSSPGTVSYEQYF
CDR3 DNA: TGTGCCAGCAGTTCCCCCGGGACAGTGTCCTACGAGCAGTACTTC

V gene: TRBV28
clone size: .
D gene: .
J gene: TRBJ1-2
CDR3 protein: CASSLRGYGYTF
CDR3 DNA: TGTGCCAGCAGTTTACGGGGCTATGGCTACACCTTC

V gene: TRBV5-1
clone size: .
D gene: TRBD1
J gene: TRBJ1-6
CDR3 protein: CASSPWTGGSPLHF
CDR3 DNA: TGCGCCAGCAGCCCATGGACAGGGGGTTCACCCCTCCACTTT

V gene: TRBV5-1
clone size: .
D gene: .
J gene: TRBJ1-4
CDR3 protein: CASSLGGAGDEKLFF
CDR3 DNA: TGCGCCAGCAGCTTGGGAGGGGCGGGAGACGAAAAACTGTTTTTT

V gene: TRBV20-1
clone size: .
D gene: .
J gene: TRBJ1-2
CDR3 protein: CSARSDYGYTF
CDR3 DNA: TGCAGTGCTAGATCGGACTATGGCTACACCTTC

V gene: TRBV3-1/TRBV3-2
clone size: .
D gene: .
J gene: TRBJ1-5
CDR3 protein: CASSQEFQGTHQPQHF
CDR3 DNA: TGTGCCAGCAGCCAGGAATTCCAGGGAACCCATCAGCCCCAGCATTTT

V gene: TRBV18
clone size: .
D gene: TRBD2
J gene: TRBJ2-7
CDR3 protein: CASSPGTSGGGYEQYF
CDR3 DNA: TGTGCCAGCTCACCCGGGACTAGCGGGGGAGGATACGAGCAGTACTTC

V gene: TRBV7-9
clone size: .
D gene: .
J gene: TRBJ1-2
CDR3 protein: CASSFPTGGPNYGYTF
CDR3 DNA: TGTGCCAGCAGCTTCCCGACGGGAGGACCTAACTATGGCTACACCTTC

V gene: TRBV5-1
clone size: .
D gene: TRBD1
J gene: TRBJ2-7
CDR3 protein: CASSLTGTGVYEQYF
CDR3 DNA: TGCGCCAGCAGCCTAACCGGGACAGGGGTTTACGAGCAGTACTTC

V gene: TRBV7-8
clone size: .
D gene: TRBD1
J gene: TRBJ1-5
CDR3 protein: CASSPGQGVRNQPQHF
CDR3 DNA: TGTGCCAGCAGCCCCGGACAGGGCGTAAGAAATCAGCCCCAGCATTTT

V gene: TRBV7-2
clone size: .
D gene: .
J gene: TRBJ2-5
CDR3 protein: CASSFPGLPQTQYF
CDR3 DNA: TGTGCCAGCAGCTTCCCGGGACTCCCCCAGACCCAGTACTTC

V gene: TRBV2
clone size: few
D gene: .
J gene: TRBJ1-1
CDR3 protein: CASSHPGMYTEAFF
CDR3 DNA: TGTGCCAGCAGCCACCCGGGGATGTACACTGAAGCTTTCTTT

V gene: TRBV7-2
clone size: .
D gene: .
J gene: TRBJ2-3
CDR3 protein: CASSRDGTDTQYF
CDR3 DNA: TGTGCCAGCAGCAGAGATGGCACAGATACGCAGTATTTT

V gene: TRBV5-4
clone size: .
D gene: .
J gene: TRBJ2-7
CDR3 protein: CASRAGGLNPDYEQYF
CDR3 DNA: TGTGCCAGCAGGGCCGGAGGACTAAACCCTGACTACGAGCAGTACTTC

V gene: TRBV7-8
clone size: .
D gene: .
J gene: TRBJ1-4
CDR3 protein: CASSLARGNEKLFF
CDR3 DNA: TGTGCCAGCAGCTTAGCACGGGGGAATGAAAAACTGTTTTTT

V gene: TRBV7-2
clone size: .
D gene: .
J gene: TRBJ1-2
CDR3 protein: CASSLDSNYGYTF
CDR3 DNA: TGTGCCAGCAGCTTGGACAGCAACTATGGCTACACCTTC

V gene: TRBV28
clone size: .
D gene: .
J gene: TRBJ1-2
CDR3 protein: CASTGLGYGYTF
CDR3 DNA: TGTGCCAGCACAGGGTTGGGCTATGGCTACACCTTC

V gene: TRBV5-1
clone size: .
D gene: .
J gene: TRBJ1-1
CDR3 protein: CASRKDRNTEAFF
CDR3 DNA: TGCGCCAGCAGAAAGGACAGGAACACTGAAGCTTTCTTT

V gene: TRBV19
clone size: once
D gene: .
J gene: TRBJ2-5
CDR3 protein: CASSIDSTKETQYF
CDR3 DNA: TGTGCCAGTAGTATCGACAGCACGAAAGAGACCCAGTACTTC

V gene: TRBV5-1
clone size: .
D gene: TRBD1
J gene: TRBJ1-2
CDR3 protein: CASSLDWTGAGGYTF
CDR3 DNA: TGCGCCAGCAGCTTGGATTGGACAGGGGCTGGCGGCTACACCTTC

V gene: TRBV9
clone size: .
D gene: TRBD2
J gene: TRBJ2-1
CDR3 protein: CASSPPSGGYNEQFF
CDR3 DNA: TGTGCCAGCAGCCCCCCTAGCGGGGGGTACAATGAGCAGTTCTTC

V gene: TRBV2
clone size: .
D gene: .
J gene: TRBJ1-5
CDR3 protein: CASSDEDYNQPQHF
CDR3 DNA: TGTGCCAGCAGTGATGAGGACTACAATCAGCCCCAGCATTTT

V gene: TRBV4-1
clone size: .
D gene: TRBD2
J gene: TRBJ2-1
CDR3 protein: CASSQEAGATYNEQFF
CDR3 DNA: TGCGCCAGCAGCCAGGAAGCGGGGGCGACCTACAATGAGCAGTTCTTC

V gene: TRBV10-3
clone size: .
D gene: TRBD1
J gene: TRBJ1-6
CDR3 protein: CANHQGAGATEFNSPLHF
CDR3 DNA: TGTGCCAATCATCAGGGGGCAGGGGCCACCGAGTTTAATTCACCCCTCCACTTT

V gene: TRBV19
clone size: .
D gene: .
J gene: TRBJ1-2
CDR3 protein: CASSIDGNSGYTF
CDR3 DNA: TGTGCCAGTAGTATAGACGGGAACAGTGGCTACACCTTC

V gene: TRBV6-4
clone size: .
D gene: .
J gene: TRBJ1-2
CDR3 protein: CASRDLGTNSYTF
CDR3 DNA: TGTGCCAGCAGGGACTTAGGGACAAACAGCTACACCTTC

V gene: TRBV6-2/TRBV6-3
clone size: .
D gene: .
J gene: TRBJ2-1
CDR3 protein: CASSSSLRDEQFF
CDR3 DNA: TGTGCCAGCAGTTCGTCCCTCCGCGATGAGCAGTTCTTC

V gene: TRBV11-2
clone size: .
D gene: .
J gene: TRBJ1-5
CDR3 protein: CASSLGGSNQPQHF
CDR3 DNA: TGTGCCAGCAGCTTAGGAGGGTCCAATCAGCCCCAGCATTTT

V gene: TRBV10-3
clone size: .
D gene: .
J gene: TRBJ1-1
CDR3 protein: CAISDQHGGTEAFF
CDR3 DNA: TGTGCCATCAGTGATCAGCATGGCGGCACTGAAGCTTTCTTT

V gene: TRBV7-9
clone size: .
D gene: TRBD1
J gene: TRBJ1-1
CDR3 protein: CATLTLDRGFGEAFF
CDR3 DNA: TGTGCCACCTTAACCCTGGACAGGGGGTTTGGTGAAGCTTTCTTT